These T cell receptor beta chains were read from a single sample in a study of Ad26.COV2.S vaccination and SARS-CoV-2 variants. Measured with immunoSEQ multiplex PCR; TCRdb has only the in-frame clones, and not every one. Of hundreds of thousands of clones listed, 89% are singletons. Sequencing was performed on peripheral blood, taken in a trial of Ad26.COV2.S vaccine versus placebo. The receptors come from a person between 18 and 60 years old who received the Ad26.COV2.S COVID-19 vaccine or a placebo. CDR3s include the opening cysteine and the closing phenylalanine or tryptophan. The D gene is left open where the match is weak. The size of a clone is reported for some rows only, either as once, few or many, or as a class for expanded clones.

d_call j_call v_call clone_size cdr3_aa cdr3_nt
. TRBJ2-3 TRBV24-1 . CATSEKATTDTQYF TGTGCCACCAGTGAGAAAGCGACCACAGATACGCAGTATTTT
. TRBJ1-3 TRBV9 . CASSVAGNTIYF TGTGCCAGCAGCGTAGCTGGAAACACCATATATTTT
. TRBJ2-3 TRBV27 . CASSLWGAITDTQYF TGTGCCAGCAGTTTATGGGGGGCTATCACAGATACGCAGTATTTT
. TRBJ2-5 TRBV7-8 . CASSLSVIAETQYF TGTGCCAGCAGCTTAAGCGTAATTGCGGAGACCCAGTACTTC
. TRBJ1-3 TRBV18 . CASSPRQDGSGNTIYF TGTGCCAGCTCACCAAGACAGGACGGCTCTGGAAACACCATATATTTT
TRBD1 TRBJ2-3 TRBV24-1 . CATGKNDRGQDTQYF TGTGCCACCGGAAAGAATGACAGGGGGCAGGATACGCAGTATTTT
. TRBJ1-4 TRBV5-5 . CASSLVRGWGEKLFF TGTGCCAGCAGCTTGGTGAGAGGGTGGGGAGAAAAACTGTTTTTT
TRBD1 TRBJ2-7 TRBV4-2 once CASSPTVQGVHEQYF TGTGCCAGCAGCCCGACTGTTCAGGGGGTCCACGAGCAGTACTTC
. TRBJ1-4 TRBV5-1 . CASSAGRADEKLFF TGCGCCAGCAGCGCCGGGAGGGCGGATGAAAAACTGTTTTTT
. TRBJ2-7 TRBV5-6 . CASSLFAGDEQYF TGTGCCAGCAGCTTGTTTGCCGGGGACGAGCAGTACTTC
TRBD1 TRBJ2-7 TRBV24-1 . CATSENTGGTYEQYF TGTGCCACCAGTGAGAACACAGGGGGAACCTACGAGCAGTACTTC
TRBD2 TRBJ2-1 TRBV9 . CASSLRGTSGDNEQFF TGTGCCAGCAGCTTACGGGGGACTAGCGGAGACAATGAGCAGTTCTTC
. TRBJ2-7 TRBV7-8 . CASSFLSGTYEQYF TGTGCCAGCAGCTTTCTCAGCGGTACCTACGAGCAGTACTTC
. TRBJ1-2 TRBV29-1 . CSVADRGNYGYTF TGCAGCGTTGCGGACCGAGGCAACTATGGCTACACCTTC
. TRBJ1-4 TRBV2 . CASSVQRATNEKLFF TGTGCCAGCAGCGTTCAAAGGGCGACTAATGAAAAACTGTTTTTT
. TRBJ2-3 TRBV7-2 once CASSLQAGADTQYF TGTGCCAGCAGCTTACAAGCGGGCGCAGATACGCAGTATTTT
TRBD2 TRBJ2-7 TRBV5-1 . CASSFLAGDEQYF TGCGCCAGCAGCTTCCTAGCGGGAGACGAGCAGTACTTC
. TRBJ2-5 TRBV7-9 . CASSPRAAIQETQYF TGTGCCAGCAGCCCCCGGGCAGCAATCCAAGAGACCCAGTACTTC
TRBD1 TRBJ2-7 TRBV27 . CASSLTGAYEQYF TGTGCCAGCAGTTTAACAGGGGCTTACGAGCAGTACTTC
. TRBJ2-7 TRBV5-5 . CASSLGGYEQYF TGTGCCAGCAGCTTGGGGGGTTACGAGCAGTACTTC
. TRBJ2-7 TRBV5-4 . CASSSGLDYEQYF TGTGCCAGCAGCTCGGGCCTTGACTACGAGCAGTACTTC
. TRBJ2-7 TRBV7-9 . CASSPYGGSYEQYF TGTGCCAGCAGCCCTTACGGGGGCTCCTACGAGCAGTACTTC
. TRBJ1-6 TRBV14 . CASSQRGAYNSPLHF TGTGCCAGCAGCCAAAGGGGAGCCTATAATTCACCCCTCCACTTT
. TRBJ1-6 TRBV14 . CASSQQGAPLHF TGTGCCAGCAGCCAACAGGGAGCACCCCTCCACTTT
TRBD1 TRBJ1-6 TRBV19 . CASSRDRDSPLHF TGTGCCAGTAGTAGGGACAGGGATTCACCCCTCCACTTT
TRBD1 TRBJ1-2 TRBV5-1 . CASSQGTGGGYTF TGCGCCAGCAGCCAAGGGACAGGGGGTGGCTACACCTTC
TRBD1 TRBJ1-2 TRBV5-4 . CASSPAGRGSYGYTF TGTGCCAGCAGCCCAGCCGGCAGGGGGTCCTATGGCTACACCTTC
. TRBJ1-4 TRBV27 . CASRRLTGSVANEKLFF TGTGCCAGCAGGCGTTTAACAGGGTCGGTGGCTAATGAAAAACTGTTTTTT
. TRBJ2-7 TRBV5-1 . CASISGTEQYF TGCGCCAGCATCTCTGGTACCGAGCAGTACTTC
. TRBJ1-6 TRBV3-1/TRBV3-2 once CASSQDLPGQAGNSPLHF TGTGCCAGCAGCCAAGATCTTCCAGGTCAGGCGGGCAATTCACCCCTCCACTTT
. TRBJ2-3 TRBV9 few CASSVGGHEDTQYF TGTGCCAGCAGCGTAGGGGGGCATGAAGATACGCAGTATTTT
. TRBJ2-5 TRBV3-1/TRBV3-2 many CASSQAPGGRRIETQYF TGTGCCAGCAGCCAGGCACCGGGGGGCCGAAGGATTGAGACCCAGTACTTC
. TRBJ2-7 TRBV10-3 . CATDPGSSSYEQYF TGTGCCACGGACCCGGGGTCTAGCTCCTACGAGCAGTACTTC
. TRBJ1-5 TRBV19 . CASSISTDSNQPQHF TGTGCCAGTAGTATTTCGACAGATAGCAATCAGCCCCAGCATTTT
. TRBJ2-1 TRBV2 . CASSEQGAASYNEQFF TGTGCCAGCAGTGAACAAGGGGCCGCTTCCTACAATGAGCAGTTCTTC
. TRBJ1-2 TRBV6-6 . CASSYGGNYGYTF TGTGCCAGCAGTTACGGAGGAAACTATGGCTACACCTTC
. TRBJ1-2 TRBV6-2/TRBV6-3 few CASSYHGGAAPYGYTF TGTGCCAGCAGTTACCACGGGGGGGCGGCCCCCTATGGCTACACCTTC
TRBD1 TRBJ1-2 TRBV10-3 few CAISGTGTNGYTF TGTGCCATCAGTGGGACAGGGACGAATGGCTACACCTTC
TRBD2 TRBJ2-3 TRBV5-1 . CASSLDGGGTDTQYF TGCGCCAGCAGCCTGGACGGCGGGGGTACAGATACGCAGTATTTT
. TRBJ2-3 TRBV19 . CATTGAGATDTQYF TGTGCCACTACAGGGGCGGGGGCCACAGATACGCAGTATTTT
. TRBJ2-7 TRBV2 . CASSEWTGAYF TGTGCCAGCAGTGAATGGACTGGGGCTTACTTC
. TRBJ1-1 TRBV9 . CASSVGIGMNTEAFF TGTGCCAGCAGCGTAGGTATAGGGATGAACACTGAAGCTTTCTTT
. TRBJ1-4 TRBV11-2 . CASRPQLDSGEKLFF TGTGCCAGCAGGCCCCAACTCGACTCCGGAGAAAAACTGTTTTTT
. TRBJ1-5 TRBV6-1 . CASSERDNQPQHF TGTGCCAGCAGTGAACGAGACAATCAGCCCCAGCATTTT
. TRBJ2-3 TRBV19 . CASSIGSDRKPYTDTQYF TGTGCCAGTAGTATTGGTTCGGACCGCAAACCATACACAGATACGCAGTATTTT
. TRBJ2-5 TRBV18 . CASSPGLLPGETQYF TGTGCCAGCTCACCGGGACTGCTGCCTGGCGAGACCCAGTACTTC
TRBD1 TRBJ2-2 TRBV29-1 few CSVDRQGYTGELFF TGCAGCGTCGACCGACAGGGCTACACCGGGGAGCTGTTTTTT
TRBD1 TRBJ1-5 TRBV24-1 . CATSDFGRQGGDQPQHF TGTGCCACCAGTGATTTCGGAAGACAGGGGGGGGATCAGCCCCAGCATTTT
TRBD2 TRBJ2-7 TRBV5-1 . CASSLASGIREQYF TGCGCCAGCAGTCTGGCTAGCGGGATCCGCGAGCAGTACTTC
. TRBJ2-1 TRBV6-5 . CASSREYNEQFF TGTGCCAGCAGTCGGGAGTACAATGAGCAGTTCTTC
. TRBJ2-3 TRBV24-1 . CATPSVKGSDTQYF TGTGCCACCCCCAGCGTAAAGGGGTCAGATACGCAGTATTTT
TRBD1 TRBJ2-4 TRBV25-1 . CASKTGAHIF TGTGCCAGCAAAACAGGGGCCCATATCTTC
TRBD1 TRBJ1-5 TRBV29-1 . CSVVWTGQDSNQPQHF TGCAGCGTTGTTTGGACAGGACAAGATAGCAATCAGCCCCAGCATTTT
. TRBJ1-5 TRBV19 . CASSIKPYSNQPQHF TGTGCCAGTAGTATTAAGCCGTATAGCAATCAGCCCCAGCATTTT
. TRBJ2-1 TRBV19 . CASSIGSRVGGEQFF TGTGCCAGTAGTATAGGAAGCCGCGTGGGGGGTGAGCAGTTCTTC